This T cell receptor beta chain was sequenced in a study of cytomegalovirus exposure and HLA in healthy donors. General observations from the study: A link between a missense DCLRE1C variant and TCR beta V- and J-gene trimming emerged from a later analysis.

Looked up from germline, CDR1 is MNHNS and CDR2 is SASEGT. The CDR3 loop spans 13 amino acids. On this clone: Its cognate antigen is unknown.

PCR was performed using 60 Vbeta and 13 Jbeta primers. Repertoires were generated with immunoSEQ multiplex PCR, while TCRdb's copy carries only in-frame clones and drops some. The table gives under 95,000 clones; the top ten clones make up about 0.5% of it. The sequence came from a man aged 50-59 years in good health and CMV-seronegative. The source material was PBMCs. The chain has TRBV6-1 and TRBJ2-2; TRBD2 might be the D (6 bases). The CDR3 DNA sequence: TGTTATCATTCGGTCCGGGGAGGTGGGGAGCTGTTTTTT. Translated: CYHSVRGGGELFF.